What follows are 15 T cell receptor beta chains derived from one specimen sequenced in a study of blood T cell repertoires in COVID-19. The protocol was immunoSEQ multiplex PCR, while the TCRdb copy is restricted to in-frame clones and leaves out a portion. In the table there are 95,000 to 110,000 clones, 70% to 90% of which are singletons. The material sequenced was peripheral blood. The receptors stem from a human donor in a cohort sampled during active COVID-19.

This rearrangement joins TRBV10-3 to TRBJ2-7, with 7 bases fitting TRBD1. The CDR3 has 15 residues. Per germline, CDR1 ENHRY and CDR2 SYGVKD. The J segment lost 4 bases and the V segment lost 6 bases, leaving 12 bases of the junction unmatched. In DNA form, the CDR3 reads TGTGCCATCAGCGGCGGACAGGACCTCCTTTACGAGCAGTACTTC. As protein: CAISGGQDLLYEQYF.

The chain links TRBV18 to TRBJ1-2; 7 bases are shared with TRBD1. V was clipped by 8 bases and J by 0 bases; unmatched bases: 6. Germline V gene data show CDR1 as KGHSH and CDR2 as LQKENI. CDR3 size: 14 residues. The CDR3 DNA reads TGTGCCAGCACAGGGGTTAGGACTAACTATGGCTACACCTTC. This sequence encodes CASTGVRTNYGYTF. Supplemented by reference TRBV18 and TRBJ1-2, the full variable domain reads NAGVMQNPRHLVRRRGQEARLRCSPMKGHSHVYWYRQLPEEGLKFMVYLQKENIIDESGMPKERFSAEFPKEGPSILRIQQVVRGDSAAYFCASTGVRTNYGYTFGSGTRLTVV.

V gene TRBV6-1 combines with J gene TRBJ1-2, with TRBD1 as a possible D gene (6 bases). This CDR3 is built from 15 residues. Trimming cost V 1 base and J 5 bases, with 14 bases left between them. Germline CDR1 is MNHNS and CDR2 is SASEGT. The CDR3 region is CASSEDGRGGYGYTF. The CDR3, as DNA: TGTGCCAGCAGTGAAGATGGCAGGGGAGGGTATGGCTACACCTTC.

The chain has TRBV21-1 and TRBJ1-2; TRBD1, as called in the table, went unchecked against the DNA. TRBV21-1 is given as a pseudogene. The CDR3 is 15 amino acids. CDR3 coding DNA: TGTGCCAGCAGCAAAGTAATAGGACAGGGTGGTGGCTACACCTTC. This translates into CASSKVIGQGGGYTF.

This clone occurred once. The J gene is TRBJ2-3, the V gene TRBV28, with a weak D call TRBD2 (6 bases). The CDR3 consists of 14 residues. The germline V gene encodes CDR1 MDHEN and CDR2 SYDVKM. The germline V and J ends were trimmed by 6 bases and 2 bases, with 12 bases remaining between them. In DNA form, the CDR3 reads TGTGCCAGCAGGGCGGGACTGCCCACAGATACGCAGTATTTT. It is translated as CASRAGLPTDTQYF.

The DNA of the CDR3 is TGTGCCAGTAGTATAAGCGGGACTTACAATGAGCAGTTCTTC. It specifies CASSISGTYNEQFF. The genes are TRBV19 and TRBJ2-1; 7 positions agree with TRBD2. The J segment lost 4 bases and the V segment lost 2 bases, leaving 2 bases of the junction unmatched. The CDR3 is 14 amino acids. The V gene's germline CDR1 is LNHDA and CDR2 SQIVND (reference sequence).

CDR3 sequence reads: CASSPDKGLAGDEQFF. The CDR3, as DNA: TGCGCCAGCAGCCCGGACAAGGGACTAGCGGGGGATGAGCAGTTCTTC. The V gene is TRBV5-1, the J gene TRBJ2-1, with TRBD2 identical over 14 bases. The CDR3 contains 16 residues. Germline V lookup: CDR1 SGHRS, CDR2 YFSETQ. Trimming took 4 bases from V and 8 from J; bases not matched to a gene: 8.

This clone was observed a few times. The rearrangement links TRBV28 to TRBJ2-7; 8 nucleotides align to TRBD1. CDR1 and CDR2 from the germline V gene are MDHEN and SYDVKM. The CDR3 is made up of 15 amino acids. V gave up 4 bases and J gave up 6 bases; unmatched junction bases: 11. DNA of the CDR3: TGTGCCAGCAGTTCATCCGGGACAGGCTTTAGCGAGCAGTACTTC. As protein: CASSSSGTGFSEQYF.

J is TRBJ1-1 and V is TRBV4-2; possible D gene TRBD1, 6 bases. This CDR3 spans 15 amino acids. V lost 0 bases, J lost 7 bases, and 15 bases lay in between. Germline CDR1 LGHNA, CDR2 YNFKEQ. CDR3 region: CASSQDWAGAGEAFF. The CDR3 DNA follows: TGTGCCAGCAGCCAAGATTGGGCAGGGGCAGGTGAAGCTTTCTTT.

In its sample, this clone was seen a few times. At the DNA level, this CDR3 is encoded by other sequences in the same sample as well. The chain carries TRBV6-5 and TRBJ2-7, with TRBD2 matching over 7 bases. The CDR3 loop spans 15 amino acids. Germline CDR1 reads MNHEY; CDR2 reads SVGAGI. V lost 6 bases, J lost 5 bases, and 13 bases stayed unmatched. As DNA, the CDR3 is TGTGCCAGCAGCCCCTGGGGGGAGGGCTTACACGAGCAGTACTTC. It specifies CASSPWGEGLHEQYF.

The chain recombines TRBV30 with TRBJ1-1; the D gene is possibly TRBD1 (5 bases). Germline V gene sequence: CDR1 GTSNPN, CDR2 SVGIG (reference sequence). The CDR3 covers 13 residues. Trimming cost V 2 bases and J 1 base, with 8 bases left between them. DNA for the CDR3: TGTGCCTGGAGTCGACAGTCGAACACTGAAGCTTTCTTT. Protein: CAWSRQSNTEAFF.

This chain connects TRBV19 to TRBJ2-3, with TRBD2 identical over 13 bases. The CDR3 runs to 17 residues. Germline values: CDR1 LNHDA, CDR2 SQIVND (reference sequence). J lost 5 bases, V lost 0 bases, and 5 bases had no gene match. As DNA, the CDR3 is TGTGCCAGTAGTATAGATAGGACTAGCGGGAGAGAAGATACGCAGTATTTT. Translating it yields CASSIDRTSGREDTQYF. The full variable domain, its missing parts supplied by reference TRBV19 and TRBJ2-3, is DGGITQSPKYLFRKEGQNVTLSCEQNLNHDAMYWYRQDPGQGLRLIYYSQIVNDFQKGDIAEGYSVSREKKESFPLTVTSAQKNPTAFYLCASSIDRTSGREDTQYFGPGTRLTVL.

The chain recombines TRBV7-8 with TRBJ2-1; D not certain. The germline V gene has CDR1 SGHVS and CDR2 FQNEAQ. This CDR3 has 13 amino acids. Trimming shortened V by 3 bases and J by 6 bases, and 9 bases separated the two germline ends. CDR3 amino acids: CASSFFGLNEQFF. The CDR3 DNA is TGTGCCAGCAGCTTCTTCGGTCTCAATGAGCAGTTCTTC.

This clone appeared a single time. This chain links TRBV5-8 with TRBJ2-2; 7 bases line up with TRBD1. CDR1 and CDR2 from the germline V gene are SGHTS and YDEGEE. The CDR3 extends over 17 amino acids. V was pared by 5 bases and J by 1 base, with 11 bases of the junction left unmatched. CDR3 in amino acids: CASRRAKGQKNTGELFF. CDR3 DNA sequence: TGTGCCAGCAGACGGGCAAAGGGACAGAAGAACACCGGGGAGCTGTTTTTT.

The chain combines TRBV10-1 with TRBJ2-7, with D maybe TRBD2 (6 bases). V dropped 5 bases and J dropped 3 bases, with 17 bases sitting between them. The CDR3 is made up of 15 amino acids. Germline CDR1 reads WNHNN; CDR2 reads SYGVQD (reference sequence). The DNA of the CDR3 is TGCGCCAGCAGTACCTTTAGCGGCTCGAGCTACGAGCAGTACTTC. Translated: CASSTFSGSSYEQYF.